This entry features one T cell receptor beta chain sequence. This clonotype appeared many times. It lacks a known antigen. No base quality information exists; no much larger clone differs at one position. For CDR1 and CDR2, the germline V gene lists SGHRS and YFSETQ. V is clipped by 6 bases and J by 4 bases, and the sequence between their germline boundaries is 19 bases long. Reading from cysteine to phenylalanine, the CDR3 counts 15 amino acids. Of all the DNA, just the CDR3 is kept, 45 bases in frame from base 1. The library relied on RT-PCR. For sequencing, an Illumina HiSeq 2500 was employed. TCRdb reprocessed the public reads (quality trimming at Q25 with fastp, clone calling with MiXCR) and kept in-frame beta chains. Rows with one shared CDR3 protein collapse into an entry with the most common genes and DNA. This sample gives a few hundred thousand distinct CDR3 sequences in total; around 20% of them show up just once. The ten largest clones represent around 10% of the sample.

This entry belongs to a study of response to subunit inactivated influenza vaccine (dated by TCRdb to between 2018 and 2020). About the investigation overall: The study used deep quantitative T cell receptor repertoire profiling to track responses to a trivalent subunit inactivated influenza vaccine. The research as a whole found: The authors proposed that each seasonal influenza vaccination may bring in only a limited number of new T cells.

The sample in question was PBMCs from blood, obtained about 20 months after vaccination. The clonotype was recovered from a man aged 50-75 years who received an inactivated influenza vaccine. Donor details come from another sample of the same person, matched by shared clones. The V and J genes are TRBV5-1 and TRBJ1-1, with a tentative D gene TRBD1 over 6 matching bases. CDR3 protein: CASIPGDPHTTEAFF. Here is the DNA: TGCGCCAGCATACCAGGGGATCCCCATACCACTGAAGCTTTCTTT.